The present T cell receptor beta chain was sequenced within a study of T cell repertoires in cytomegalovirus infection. This clonotype was found a few times. The antigen remains unidentified. Regarding the study as a whole: Carriage of CMV together with the relevant HLA was identifiable through cumulative public TCR beta family frequency.

TCRdb re-called the reads with MiXCR, one entry per CDR3 protein. The sample consists of hundreds of thousands of distinct CDR3 sequences, roughly a third of them appearing once. The CDR3 is 15 amino acids. Germline V gene sequence: CDR1 ENHRY, CDR2 SYGVKD. With 0 bases removed from V and 7 bases from J, the gap between germline ends came to 14 bases. The V and J genes are TRBV10-3 and TRBJ2-3, with D possibly TRBD2 on 5 matching bases. The specimen comprised cultured PBMCs, sampled from culture after CMV antigen stimulation. This TCR was recovered from a human donor in good health (CMV status not recorded). Some clones in this sample may be carry-over from other donors' samples. The CDR3 nucleotides read TGTGCCATCAGTGAGTCCGGAATAGCGAGGAATACGCAGTATTTT. This translates into CAISESGIARNTQYF.